This T cell receptor (beta chain) was recorded in a study of T cell responses to AZD1222 COVID-19 vaccine. The table came from immunoSEQ multiplex PCR; TCRdb's copy has only in-frame clones and leaves some out. The table records approximately 170,000 clones, roughly 94% of them present only once. The sequencing here drew on peripheral blood, taken 28 days after the second AZD1222 dose. This clonotype was sampled from an adult who received the AZD1222 COVID-19 vaccine.

CDR3 amino acids: CASSPTSGPTEAFF. The CDR3 nucleotides are TGTGCCAGCAGCCCAACCTCAGGGCCGACTGAAGCTTTCTTT. The chain has TRBV11-2 and TRBJ1-1, with D possibly TRBD1 on 5 matching bases. Germline lookup yields CDR1 SGHAT and CDR2 FQNNGV. The CDR3 consists of 14 residues. V lost 5 bases and J lost 5, with 15 bases in between.